The 28 T cell receptor beta chains reported below all come from one sample, sequenced in a study of beta chain features in type 1 diabetes. The entirety of the isolated RNA underwent reverse transcription, so expressed TCRB transcripts were sequenced. Data came from immunoSEQ multiplex PCR; TCRdb stores just in-frame clones and leaves some out. Here the sample spans about 130,000 clones, 9.2% being singletons. Sequenced material: central memory CD4+ T cells from blood. The receptors stem from a man aged 18 to 35 in good health.

This chain uses TRBV20-1 with TRBJ2-5; 8 bases agree with TRBD1. This CDR3 has 11 residues. With V trimmed by 5 bases and J by 10 bases, 6 bases remained unmatched. Germline loops: CDR1 DFQATT, CDR2 SNEGSKA (reference sequence). The CDR3 nucleotides are TGCAGTGCTCGGACAGGGCCCGTCCAGTACTTC. Its translation is CSARTGPVQYF.

This sequence joins TRBV7-6 and TRBJ2-5; D unclear. The CDR3 loop spans 13 amino acids. Trimming took off 1 base at V and 2 bases at J, with 5 bases between the two ends. Germline V gene sequence: CDR1 SGHVS, CDR2 FNYEAQ. The CDR3 loop is CASSLGPQETQYF. Here the CDR3 DNA reads TGTGCCAGCAGCTTAGGTCCACAAGAGACCCAGTACTTC.

V is TRBV7-3 and J is TRBJ2-3; TRBD2 matches at 7 bases. Germline V gene sequence: CDR1 SGHTA, CDR2 FQGTGA. This CDR3 has 15 residues. Trimming cost V 5 bases and J 0 bases; bases outside gene matches: 5. This chain's CDR3 is CASSRSGTSTDTQYF. CDR3 DNA sequence: TGTGCCAGCAGCAGGAGCGGGACTAGCACAGATACGCAGTATTTT.

This clone was seen a few times. The V gene is TRBV6-6, the J gene TRBJ2-3; D may be TRBD1 (5 bases). Germline V gives CDR1 MNHNY, CDR2 SVGAGI (reference sequence). The V end was cut by 2 bases, the J end by 2 bases, with 8 bases between. This CDR3 region has 14 residues. The CDR3 region is CASSYDRATDTQYF. The CDR3 nucleotides are TGTGCCAGCAGTTACGACAGAGCCACAGATACGCAGTATTTT.

This clone was seen a handful of times. V and J are TRBV5-1 and TRBJ2-2, with D maybe TRBD1 (6 bases). Germline CDR1 is SGHRS and CDR2 is YFSETQ. The CDR3 covers 14 residues. The germline V and J ends were trimmed by 4 bases and 3 bases, with 10 bases remaining between them. The CDR3: CASSPGHDTGELFF. CDR3 sequence (DNA): TGCGCCAGCAGCCCGGGACATGACACCGGGGAGCTGTTTTTT.

There are a few counts of this clone. The genes are TRBV4-3 and TRBJ1-6; D is unclear. V was pared by 1 base and J by 11 bases, with 12 bases between. Germline V gives CDR1 LGHNA, CDR2 YSLEER. The CDR3 has 14 amino acids. The CDR3 protein is CASSQGHRETPLHF. In DNA form, the CDR3 reads TGCGCCAGCAGCCAAGGACACCGTGAGACACCCCTCCACTTT.

The CDR3 coding sequence is TGTGCCAGCAGTTACTGGGTAACAGGGGGCACCTATGGCTACACCTTC. Its translation: CASSYWVTGGTYGYTF. V is TRBV6-6 and J is TRBJ1-2; 9 bases agree with TRBD1. The CDR3 is 16 residues long. The V segment lost 1 base and the J segment 4 bases; nucleotides outside the gene matches: 7. Germline V CDR1 and CDR2: MNHNY, SVGAGI (reference sequence).

V gene TRBV19 combines with J gene TRBJ1-5; 7 positions agree with TRBD1. J gave up 6 bases and V 9 bases, and 17 bases lay outside the gene matches. Looked up from germline, CDR1 is LNHDA and CDR2 is SQIVND (reference sequence). The CDR3 has 16 amino acids. The CDR3 DNA sequence: TGTGCCAGGAGCTTGGAGGGGGCGTTCAATGTTCAGCCCCAGCATTTT. Translation gives CARSLEGAFNVQPQHF.

This sequence joins TRBV7-2 and TRBJ2-1; a possible D gene is TRBD2 (6 bases). CDR1 is SGHTA, CDR2 FQGNSA, per germline. V was shortened by 5 bases and J by 7 bases, with 15 bases between the two germline ends. The CDR3 consists of 14 residues. The CDR3 loop is CASSRRDPRNEQFF. The CDR3 DNA reads as TGTGCCAGCAGCAGGCGGGACCCCCGGAATGAGCAGTTCTTC. Combining the CDR3 with reference TRBV7-2 and TRBJ2-1 gives the whole variable domain GAGVSQSPSNKVTEKGKDVELRCDPISGHTALYWYRQSLGQGLEFLIYFQGNSAPDKSGLPSDRFSAERTGGSVSTLTIQRTQQEDSAVYLCASSRRDPRNEQFFGPGTRLTVL.

This clone appeared a few times. This chain links TRBV2 with TRBJ1-1; D is possibly TRBD1 (6 bases). This CDR3 has 15 residues. Germline V gene lookup returns CDR1 SNHLY and CDR2 FYNNEI. V shed 2 bases and J shed 0 bases, with 10 bases lying between them. The CDR3 here is CASSEQGPMNTEAFF. CDR3 bases: TGTGCCAGCAGTGAACAGGGGCCCATGAACACTGAAGCTTTCTTT.

The CDR3 bases are TGTGCCAGCAACTTCGACGGGGGACGGACCCAGTACTTC. Translation gives CASNFDGGRTQYF. The chain carries TRBV6-1 and TRBJ2-5, with D maybe TRBD2 (6 bases). CDR3 length: 13 amino acids. CDR1 is MNHNS, CDR2 SASEGT, per germline. Trimming stripped 7 bases from V and 7 bases from J, with 16 bases between.

The chain combines TRBV5-1 with TRBJ2-1, with a weak D call TRBD2 (5 bases). Trimming took off 0 bases at V and 9 bases at J, with 10 bases between the two ends. CDR3 length: 13 amino acids. Germline CDR1 is SGHRS and CDR2 is YFSETQ. CDR3 DNA: TGCGCCAGCAGCTTGGGACTACAGCGTGAGCAGTTCTTC. Protein: CASSLGLQREQFF.

The chain carries TRBV19 and TRBJ1-5, with D unclear. Germline V gives CDR1 LNHDA, CDR2 SQIVND (reference sequence). The CDR3 loop spans 15 amino acids. V gave up 4 bases and J gave up 2 bases, with 12 bases separating them. Here the CDR3 DNA reads TGTGCCAGTAGTAAGTCGGTGAATGGCAATCAGCCCCAGCATTTT. Translation: CASSKSVNGNQPQHF.

CDR3 sequence reads: CASSSTSGALNEQFF. The CDR3 region has the DNA TGTGCCAGCAGTTCAACTAGCGGCGCCCTCAATGAGCAGTTCTTC. The rearrangement joins TRBV9 to TRBJ2-1, with TRBD2 identical over 8 bases. V lost 5 bases and J lost 6; bases outside the gene matches: 10. This CDR3 comprises 15 residues. Germline CDR1 is SGDLS and CDR2 is YYNGEE. The full variable domain, rest sourced from reference TRBV9 and TRBJ2-1, is DSGVTQTPKHLITATGQRVTLRCSPRSGDLSVYWYQQSLDQGLQFLIQYYNGEERAKGNILERFSAQQFPDLHSELNLSSLELGDSALYFCASSSTSGALNEQFFGPGTRLTVL.

J is TRBJ2-5 and V is TRBV7-2; D is undetermined. The ends were cut back, 5 bases at V and 8 bases at J, with 12 bases in the middle. In germline, CDR1 is SGHTA, CDR2 FQGNSA. The CDR3 sequence is 12 residues long. For the CDR3, the DNA is TGTGCCAGCAGCCCATATGCGGAAACCCAGTACTTC. Protein product: CASSPYAETQYF.

This clone turned up a few times. The chain employs TRBV28 and TRBJ2-1; 10 bases match TRBD1. V dropped 6 bases and J dropped 8; count of bases not matched to a gene: 4. Germline CDR1 MDHEN, CDR2 SYDVKM. The CDR3 extends over 13 amino acids. The CDR3 DNA reads TGTGCCAGCAGGACAGGGGGCACCGATGAGCAGTTCTTC. It specifies CASRTGGTDEQFF.

This clone was recorded a few times. This chain uses TRBV6-4 with TRBJ2-2; 7 bases align to TRBD1. This CDR3 contains 15 residues. In germline, CDR1 is MRHNA, CDR2 SNTAGT. With 0 bases clipped from V and 5 bases from J, the junction kept 3 bases outside the gene matches. The CDR3 coding sequence is TGTGCCAGCAGTGACTCGTTCAGGGGGACCGGGGAGCTGTTTTTT. Encoded protein: CASSDSFRGTGELFF.

In this sample, this clone turned up a few times. The V and J genes are TRBV2 and TRBJ2-3; D not resolved. Trimming removed 4 bases from V and 1 base from J, with 15 bases in between. There are 16 residues in the CDR3. The V gene's germline CDR1 is SNHLY and CDR2 FYNNEI. The DNA of the CDR3 is TGTGCCAGCAGTGGATTCATGGAGCGAGGCACAGATACGCAGTATTTT. It yields the protein CASSGFMERGTDTQYF.

The V and J genes are TRBV11-1 and TRBJ1-2, with TRBD1 identical over 8 bases. Losses at the gene ends were 4 bases for V and 5 bases for J; bases not matched to a gene: 9. Germline assignment: CDR1 SGHAT and CDR2 FQDESV (reference sequence). The CDR3 extends over 15 amino acids. The CDR3 region has the DNA TGTGCCAGCAGCTCCACAAGACAGGGGCTTTATGGCTACACCTTC. Its translation is CASSSTRQGLYGYTF.

This chain joins TRBV5-8 and TRBJ2-1, with 7 nucleotides matching TRBD1. CDR1 SGHTS and CDR2 YDEGEE come from the germline V gene. The length of the CDR3 is 14 residues. With 7 bases clipped from V and 7 bases from J, the junction kept 11 bases outside the gene matches. DNA for the CDR3: TGTGCCAGCTTTATCCGGGACAGAGATAATGAGCAGTTCTTC. Protein product: CASFIRDRDNEQFF. Combining the CDR3 with reference TRBV5-8 and TRBJ2-1 gives the whole variable domain EAGVTQSPTHLIKTRGQQATLRCSPISGHTSVYWYQQALGLGLQFLLWYDEGEERNRGNFPPRFSGRQFPNYSSELNVNALELEDSALYLCASFIRDRDNEQFFGPGTRLTVL.

This clone has at least ten counts. The V gene is TRBV18, the J gene TRBJ1-1, with no clear D. Looked up from germline, CDR1 is KGHSH and CDR2 is LQKENI. V was clipped by 0 bases and J by 3 bases, with 8 bases between them. CDR3 size: 14 residues. DNA of the CDR3: TGTGCCAGCTCACCACCGGGAGAATACACTGAAGCTTTCTTT. It codes for CASSPPGEYTEAFF. The variable domain in full, completed from reference TRBV18 and TRBJ1-1, reads NAGVMQNPRHLVRRRGQEARLRCSPMKGHSHVYWYRQLPEEGLKFMVYLQKENIIDESGMPKERFSAEFPKEGPSILRIQQVVRGDSAAYFCASSPPGEYTEAFFGQGTRLTVV.

The table lists this clone with a few counts. The V gene is TRBV5-4, the J gene TRBJ2-5; 7 bases are shared with TRBD2. CDR1 and CDR2 (germline): SGHNT, YYREEE (reference sequence). V was clipped by 4 bases and J by 4 bases; unmatched bases: 16. The CDR3 spans 17 residues. CDR3 coding DNA: TGTGCCAGCAGCAGCGGAGGGGTCAAGCGGGGTGGAGAGACCCAGTACTTC. Its translation: CASSSGGVKRGGETQYF.

This clone was seen ten or more times. V gene TRBV9 combines with J gene TRBJ2-1; D is perhaps TRBD2 (6 bases). Germline-derived CDR1 and CDR2 are SGDLS and YYNGEE. The CDR3 is made up of 15 amino acids. The ends were cut back, 0 bases at V and 4 bases at J, with 11 bases in the middle. CDR3 region: CASSVGDSTYNEQFF. DNA for the CDR3: TGTGCCAGCAGCGTAGGGGACTCTACTTACAATGAGCAGTTCTTC.

The rearrangement links TRBV6-5 to TRBJ2-5; no reliable D call. Germline CDR1 and CDR2: MNHEY and SVGAGI. This CDR3 is 13 amino acids long. Trimming cost V 4 bases and J 5 bases, with 11 bases left between them. CDR3: CASSLRYMETQYF. In DNA form, the CDR3 reads TGTGCCAGCAGTTTGAGGTATATGGAGACCCAGTACTTC.

This clone occurred a few times. The chain joins TRBV6-6 to TRBJ2-1; possible D gene TRBD1, 6 bases. This CDR3 has 13 residues. The V gene's germline CDR1 is MNHNY and CDR2 SVGAGI (reference sequence). V was pared by 6 bases and J by 4 bases, with 10 bases between. The CDR3 reads CASSLDSYNEQFF. The CDR3, as DNA: TGTGCCAGCAGCTTGGACAGTTACAATGAGCAGTTCTTC.

This clone was picked up one time. The chain is built from TRBV6-5 and TRBJ2-7; 7 positions agree with TRBD1. Germline V gives CDR1 MNHEY, CDR2 SVGAGI. V was pared by 6 bases and J by 8 bases, with 10 bases of the junction left unmatched. This CDR3 spans 13 amino acids. DNA of the CDR3: TGTGCCAGCAGCCCCGAACAGGGGTTGAAGCAGTACTTC. This sequence encodes CASSPEQGLKQYF.

V and J are TRBV11-3 and TRBJ2-3; D might be TRBD2 (6 bases). Germline V lookup: CDR1 SGHNT, CDR2 YENEEA. Trimming left V 1 base short and J 4 bases short, with 9 bases between. CDR3 length: 14 amino acids. The CDR3 spells CASSLGGAPDTQYF. The CDR3 bases are TGTGCCAGCAGCTTAGGCGGGGCCCCAGATACGCAGTATTTT. The full variable domain, its missing parts supplied by reference TRBV11-3 and TRBJ2-3, is EAGVVQSPRYKIIEKKQPVAFWCNPISGHNTLYWYLQNLGQGPELLIRYENEEAVDDSQLPKDRFSAERLKGVDSTLKIQPAELGDSAVYLCASSLGGAPDTQYFGPGTRLTVL.

This clone was counted only a few times. This sequence joins TRBV5-4 and TRBJ2-1, with 12 bases matching TRBD2. Germline V gene lookup returns CDR1 SGHNT and CDR2 YYREEE (reference sequence). The CDR3 runs 14 residues. The V segment lost 3 bases and the J segment 7 bases; nucleotides outside the gene matches: 2. Here the CDR3 DNA reads TGTGCCAGCAGCTCGACTAGCGGGGGTAATGAGCAGTTCTTC. Its translation is CASSSTSGGNEQFF.